This is a list of T cell receptor beta chains from one sample in a study of identical twins. TCRdb reprocessed the 5' RACE reads with MiXCR, giving one entry per CDR3 protein. The sample yields about 340,000 distinct CDR3 sequences, roughly an eighth seen once. These data are also associated with another study on yellow fever vaccine responses in identical twins.

The material sequenced was CD8+ T cells sorted from blood. These receptors came from a woman between 18 and 29 years old in good health. CDR3s include the opening cysteine and the closing phenylalanine or tryptophan. The D gene is left open where the match is weak. Only some rows state a clone size, as once, few, many or a class for expanded clones.

cdr3_aa: CASSPRPGGQNTGELFF
cdr3_nt: TGTGCCAGCTCACCACGCCCCGGGGGCCAGAACACCGGGGAGCTGTTTTTT
d_call: NA
v_call: TRBV18
j_call: TRBJ2-2
clone_size: NA

cdr3_aa: CASSSHVGEGLQNTGELFF
cdr3_nt: TGTGCCAGCAGCTCACACGTGGGGGAGGGACTCCAGAACACCGGGGAGCTGTTTTTT
d_call: TRBD2
v_call: TRBV11-2
j_call: TRBJ2-2
clone_size: many

cdr3_aa: CASSSQGNGGYTF
cdr3_nt: TGTGCCAGCAGCTCACAGGGGAATGGAGGCTACACCTTC
d_call: TRBD1
v_call: TRBV13
j_call: TRBJ1-2
clone_size: few

cdr3_aa: CASSFDFGQPYSNQPQHF
cdr3_nt: TGTGCCAGCAGTTTCGATTTCGGACAGCCATATAGCAATCAGCCCCAGCATTTT
d_call: NA
v_call: TRBV12-3/TRBV12-4
j_call: TRBJ1-5
clone_size: few

cdr3_aa: CASSQRGGRETQYF
cdr3_nt: TGTGCCAGCAGTCAACGGGGGGGCCGGGAGACCCAGTACTTC
d_call: TRBD2
v_call: TRBV27
j_call: TRBJ2-5
clone_size: few

cdr3_aa: CASSVGQIDTEAFF
cdr3_nt: TGTGCCAGCAGCGTAGGGCAGATCGACACTGAAGCTTTCTTT
d_call: NA
v_call: TRBV9
j_call: TRBJ1-1
clone_size: NA

cdr3_aa: CASSQDRFGGQPNILAKNIQYF
cdr3_nt: TGCGCCAGCAGCCAAGATCGGTTTGGGGGACAGCCTAATATACTAGCCAAAAACATTCAGTACTTC
d_call: TRBD1
v_call: TRBV4-1
j_call: TRBJ2-4
clone_size: few

cdr3_aa: CASSADTAPLHF
cdr3_nt: TGTGCCAGCAGCGCAGATACAGCACCCCTCCACTTT
d_call: NA
v_call: TRBV28
j_call: TRBJ1-6
clone_size: few

cdr3_aa: CASSLVVGGIPPDTQYF
cdr3_nt: TGTGCCAGCAGCTTAGTGGTTGGGGGGATCCCCCCAGATACGCAGTATTTT
d_call: NA
v_call: TRBV11-2
j_call: TRBJ2-3
clone_size: many

cdr3_aa: CASSQADGSPLHF
cdr3_nt: TGTGCCAGCAGCCAGGCTGACGGTTCACCCCTCCACTTT
d_call: NA
v_call: TRBV14
j_call: TRBJ1-6
clone_size: NA

cdr3_aa: CASSDLKGWGNGYTF
cdr3_nt: TGTGCCAGCAGTGATTTGAAAGGTTGGGGTAATGGCTACACCTTC
d_call: NA
v_call: TRBV25-1
j_call: TRBJ1-2
clone_size: few

cdr3_aa: CSVRGGTYNEQFF
cdr3_nt: TGCAGCGTCCGCGGTGGCACCTACAATGAGCAGTTCTTC
d_call: NA
v_call: TRBV29-1
j_call: TRBJ2-1
clone_size: many

cdr3_aa: CASTPTSAQSGANVLTF
cdr3_nt: TGTGCCAGCACCCCCACGAGCGCCCAATCTGGGGCCAACGTCCTGACTTTC
d_call: NA
v_call: TRBV7-9
j_call: TRBJ2-6
clone_size: NA

cdr3_aa: CAGEQSSYNEQFF
cdr3_nt: TGTGCAGGAGAGCAGAGCTCCTACAATGAGCAGTTCTTC
d_call: NA
v_call: TRBV28
j_call: TRBJ2-1
clone_size: NA

cdr3_aa: CASSRTSGGELNTEAFF
cdr3_nt: TGCGCCAGCAGCCGGACATCAGGGGGCGAGCTGAACACTGAAGCTTTCTTT
d_call: TRBD1
v_call: TRBV5-1
j_call: TRBJ1-1
clone_size: NA

cdr3_aa: CASSYGRDRGAAFF
cdr3_nt: TGTGCCAGCAGCTACGGGAGGGACAGGGGAGCAGCTTTCTTT
d_call: TRBD1
v_call: TRBV13
j_call: TRBJ1-1
clone_size: NA

cdr3_aa: CASSYGTAGELFF
cdr3_nt: TGTGCCAGCAGCTACGGGACCGCCGGGGAGCTGTTTTTT
d_call: NA
v_call: TRBV7-9
j_call: TRBJ2-2
clone_size: NA

cdr3_aa: CASMVANTGELFF
cdr3_nt: TGTGCCAGCATGGTAGCGAACACCGGGGAGCTGTTTTTT
d_call: NA
v_call: TRBV9
j_call: TRBJ2-2
clone_size: NA

cdr3_aa: CASSLKGSPTYNEQFF
cdr3_nt: TGCGCCAGCAGCTTGAAGGGCTCACCCACATACAATGAGCAGTTCTTC
d_call: NA
v_call: TRBV5-1
j_call: TRBJ2-1
clone_size: few

cdr3_aa: CSVASGSDYEQYF
cdr3_nt: TGCAGCGTTGCTAGCGGGAGTGACTACGAGCAGTACTTC
d_call: TRBD2
v_call: TRBV29-1
j_call: TRBJ2-7
clone_size: NA

cdr3_aa: CASSPWDSQETQYF
cdr3_nt: TGTGCCAGCAGCCCCTGGGACAGTCAAGAGACCCAGTACTTC
d_call: TRBD1
v_call: TRBV7-6
j_call: TRBJ2-5
clone_size: once

cdr3_aa: CASSSTGASSYEQYF
cdr3_nt: TGTGCCAGCAGCTCGACAGGGGCGAGCTCCTACGAGCAGTACTTC
d_call: TRBD1
v_call: TRBV7-9
j_call: TRBJ2-7
clone_size: few

cdr3_aa: CASSPLPSVDTDTQYF
cdr3_nt: TGTGCCAGCAGTCCTCTACCTTCGGTCGACACAGATACGCAGTATTTT
d_call: NA
v_call: TRBV27
j_call: TRBJ2-3
clone_size: NA

cdr3_aa: CASSTNWGGSEAFF
cdr3_nt: TGCGCCAGCAGCACGAATTGGGGGGGCTCTGAAGCTTTCTTT
d_call: NA
v_call: TRBV5-1
j_call: TRBJ1-1
clone_size: many

cdr3_aa: CASSLYQHQPQHF
cdr3_nt: TGTGCCAGCAGCTTATACCAACATCAGCCCCAGCATTTT
d_call: NA
v_call: TRBV7-6
j_call: TRBJ1-5
clone_size: NA

cdr3_aa: CASSLVWPPSADTQYF
cdr3_nt: TGCGCCAGCAGCTTGGTATGGCCACCCAGCGCAGATACGCAGTATTTT
d_call: NA
v_call: TRBV5-1
j_call: TRBJ2-3
clone_size: NA

cdr3_aa: CSVEIRDSTNYGYTF
cdr3_nt: TGCAGCGTTGAAATCCGGGACAGCACTAACTATGGCTACACCTTC
d_call: TRBD1
v_call: TRBV29-1
j_call: TRBJ1-2
clone_size: NA

cdr3_aa: CASSSDPLYEQYF
cdr3_nt: TGTGCCAGCAGTTCCGATCCTCTTTACGAGCAGTACTTC
d_call: NA
v_call: TRBV28
j_call: TRBJ2-7
clone_size: many

cdr3_aa: CASREQVNQPQHF
cdr3_nt: TGTGCCAGCAGGGAACAGGTGAATCAGCCCCAGCATTTT
d_call: NA
v_call: TRBV2
j_call: TRBJ1-5
clone_size: few

cdr3_aa: CASSLGYWGEAPHEQYF
cdr3_nt: TGTGCCAGCAGTTTAGGCTATTGGGGAGAGGCTCCCCACGAGCAGTACTTC
d_call: NA
v_call: TRBV12-3/TRBV12-4
j_call: TRBJ2-7
clone_size: NA

cdr3_aa: CASSLLAPYDEQFF
cdr3_nt: TGTGCCAGCAGCTTGTTGGCGCCCTACGATGAGCAGTTCTTC
d_call: NA
v_call: TRBV5-6
j_call: TRBJ2-1
clone_size: few

cdr3_aa: CASSQDLTSGGYQETQYF
cdr3_nt: TGTGCCAGCAGCCAAGACCTGACTAGCGGGGGGTACCAAGAGACCCAGTACTTC
d_call: TRBD2
v_call: TRBV3-1
j_call: TRBJ2-5
clone_size: many

cdr3_aa: CATSSDRTSGSPDTQYF
cdr3_nt: TGTGCCACCAGCAGTGATAGGACTAGCGGGAGTCCGGATACGCAGTATTTT
d_call: TRBD2
v_call: TRBV15
j_call: TRBJ2-3
clone_size: NA

cdr3_aa: CASSQCDPGLQETQYF
cdr3_nt: TGTGCCAGCAGCCAGTGCGATCCGGGACTACAAGAGACCCAGTACTTC
d_call: TRBD2
v_call: TRBV3-1
j_call: TRBJ2-5
clone_size: NA

cdr3_aa: CASSPGERTTNIQYF
cdr3_nt: TGTGCCAGCAGCCCGGGGGAGCGGACAACAAACATTCAGTACTTC
d_call: NA
v_call: TRBV28
j_call: TRBJ2-4
clone_size: many

cdr3_aa: CSVRGGTSFSSYEQYF
cdr3_nt: TGCAGTGTCAGGGGCGGGACTAGCTTTAGCTCCTACGAGCAGTACTTC
d_call: TRBD2
v_call: TRBV20-1
j_call: TRBJ2-7
clone_size: many